Each of the 7 T cell receptor beta chains below was sequenced from the same sample in a study of identical twins. Using its own MiXCR run on the 5' RACE reads, TCRdb lists one record per CDR3 protein. Among roughly 720,000 distinct CDR3 sequences listed, about 20% were seen once. The same data also contributed to another study, on T cells expressing NK-cell markers.

Sequencing input: PBMCs. The receptor source for this set is a woman younger than 35 in good health.

A few counts support this clonotype. The chain uses TRBV29-1 and TRBJ2-3; 11 bases are shared with TRBD2. After removal of 6 bases from V and 7 bases from J, the junction contained 9 bases not matched to a gene. The CDR3 totals 14 residues. Germline V gene data show CDR1 as SQVTM and CDR2 as ANQGSEA. The CDR3 bases are TGCAGCGTAGACCCTAGCGGGAGGAGGAATACGCAGTATTTT. Amino acids: CSVDPSGRRNTQYF.

This rearrangement joins TRBV10-2 to TRBJ1-6; D might be TRBD1 (5 bases). Germline CDR1 reads WSHSY; CDR2 reads SAAADI. V lost 5 bases and J 15 bases, leaving 17 bases between the germline ends. This CDR3 is built from 13 residues. This chain's CDR3 is CASSRQRDQGLHF. For the CDR3, the DNA is TGCGCCAGCAGTCGCCAGAGGGACCAGGGCCTCCACTTT.

J is TRBJ1-1 and V is TRBV7-9; 11 nucleotides agree with TRBD1. The CDR3 has 16 amino acids. With 5 bases clipped from V and 3 bases from J, the junction kept 8 bases outside the gene matches. Germline V gene data show CDR1 as SEHNR and CDR2 as FQNEAQ (reference sequence). The CDR3 bases are TGTGCCAGCAGCCCGGGGACAGGGGGACAGTACACTGAAGCTTTCTTT. This encodes CASSPGTGGQYTEAFF. Using reference TRBV7-9 and TRBJ1-1 for the parts outside the CDR3, the full variable domain is DTGVSQNPRHKITKRGQNVTFRCDPISEHNRLYWYRQTLGQGPEFLTYFQNEAQLEKSRLLSDRFSAERPKGSFSTLEIQRTEQGDSAMYLCASSPGTGGQYTEAFFGQGTRLTVV.

This chain links TRBV12-3 or TRBV12-4 with TRBJ1-2; possible D gene TRBD1, 5 bases. Trimming took 5 bases from V and 1 from J, leaving 11 bases between them. The CDR3 length is 14 residues. CDR3 amino acids: CASSTKQVNYGYTF. CDR3 DNA sequence: TGTGCCAGCAGTACGAAACAGGTTAACTATGGCTACACCTTC.

This clonotype appeared a single time. This chain joins TRBV27 and TRBJ2-7; a weak D match, TRBD2 (6 bases). CDR1 and CDR2 (germline): MNHEY, SMNVEV (reference sequence). The germline V and J ends were trimmed by 5 bases and 0 bases, with 11 bases remaining between them. There are 14 residues in the CDR3. CDR3 bases: TGTGCCAGCAGTGAGGGAGGTAGCTCCTACGAGCAGTACTTC. As protein: CASSEGGSSYEQYF.

Only a few counts were recorded for this clonotype. The genes are TRBV7-2 and TRBJ2-2; possible D gene TRBD2, 6 bases. The germline V gene has CDR1 SGHTA and CDR2 FQGNSA. Trimming left V 6 bases short and J 3 bases short, with 14 bases between. CDR3 length: 15 residues. CDR3 sequence (DNA): TGTGCCAGCAGTCCGGACTATCAATACACCGGGGAGCTGTTTTTT. Translated, it gives CASSPDYQYTGELFF.

The chain couples TRBV20-1 to TRBJ2-1, with 12 bases matching TRBD2. This CDR3 has 14 residues. V shed 5 bases and J 4 bases; nucleotides not matched to a gene: 3. Germline values: CDR1 DFQATT, CDR2 SNEGSKA (reference sequence). CDR3 residues: CSAATSGSYNEQFF. For the CDR3, the DNA is TGCAGTGCTGCGACTAGCGGGAGTTACAATGAGCAGTTCTTC.